These T cell receptor beta chains were read from a single sample in a study of blood T cell repertoires in COVID-19. Clones were sequenced by immunoSEQ multiplex PCR, and TCRdb holds only the in-frame ones, with some missing. The sample holds about 160,000 clones; 80% are singletons and the top ten take around 6%. The sequencing sample was made of PBMCs or T cells enriched from blood (not recorded which). The source of these receptors is a man between 35 and 55 years old who had recovered from COVID-19. The CDR3 runs from the conserved cysteine through the conserved F or W. The order of the fields is D gene, V gene, J gene, clone size, CDR3 protein, CDR3 DNA. The D gene is left open where the match is weak. Some rows have no size entry. The others give once, few or many, or a class for an expanded clone.

TRBD1	TRBV7-9	TRBJ1-2	-	CASSLGRQGDYGYTF	TGTGCCAGCAGCTTAGGTCGTCAGGGGGACTATGGCTACACCTTC
-	TRBV23-1	TRBJ1-1	-	CASSQGGEAFF	TGCGCCAGCTCACAGGGAGGGGAAGCTTTCTTT
TRBD1	TRBV29-1	TRBJ1-4	-	CSVGKTGANEKLFF	TGCAGCGTTGGAAAGACAGGGGCGAATGAAAAACTGTTTTTT
TRBD1	TRBV28	TRBJ1-4	-	CASRGQGARGLGEKLFF	TGTGCCAGCAGGGGACAGGGGGCCAGGGGTCTGGGTGAAAAACTGTTTTTT
-	TRBV30	TRBJ2-5	-	CAWSVRGGRETQYF	TGTGCCTGGAGTGTGAGGGGGGGTAGGGAGACCCAGTACTTC
-	TRBV14	TRBJ1-5	-	CASSHTRGGPQHF	TGTGCCAGCAGCCATACGAGGGGAGGTCCCCAGCATTTT
TRBD2	TRBV7-6	TRBJ2-1	-	CASSSLAGASNEQFF	TGTGCCAGCAGCTCACTAGCGGGGGCGTCCAATGAGCAGTTCTTC
-	TRBV5-1	TRBJ2-1	once	CASSFIWADEGSSYNEQFF	TGCGCCAGCAGCTTCATCTGGGCCGACGAGGGAAGCTCCTACAATGAGCAGTTCTTC
TRBD1	TRBV5-1	TRBJ1-6	-	CASSSSLGQANSPLHF	TGCGCCAGCAGCTCGTCCCTCGGACAGGCAAATTCACCCCTCCACTTT
TRBD1	TRBV18	TRBJ2-2	-	CASSPGQGAIGELFF	TGTGCCAGCTCACCCGGCCAGGGGGCGATCGGGGAGCTGTTTTTT
-	TRBV5-1	TRBJ2-3	-	CAGRRTSTDTQYF	TGCGCCGGGAGGCGGACAAGCACAGATACGCAGTATTTT
-	TRBV28	TRBJ1-2	few	CASSFGQPGYGYTF	TGTGCCAGCAGTTTTGGACAACCGGGCTATGGCTACACCTTC
-	TRBV7-9	TRBJ1-1	once	CASSLRDSGTEAFF	TGTGCCAGCAGCTTGCGGGACTCAGGCACTGAAGCTTTCTTT
-	TRBV7-2	TRBJ1-4	few	CASSLNTGRGGEKLFF	TGTGCCAGCAGTCTTAACACAGGGAGGGGGGGTGAAAAACTGTTTTTT
-	TRBV6-5	TRBJ2-5	-	CASSLSVQETQYF	TGTGCCAGCAGTCTTTCCGTTCAAGAGACCCAGTACTTC
TRBD2	TRBV5-1	TRBJ2-3	-	CASSFQGTSGGTDTQYF	TGCGCCAGCAGCTTTCAGGGGACTAGCGGGGGCACAGATACGCAGTATTTT
TRBD1	TRBV5-1	TRBJ2-3	-	CASTPDRGGSTDTQYF	TGCGCCAGCACCCCGGACAGGGGAGGAAGCACAGATACGCAGTATTTT
TRBD2	TRBV7-7	TRBJ2-5	-	CASSLRLAGGQETQYF	TGTGCCAGCAGCCTACGACTAGCGGGGGGACAAGAGACCCAGTACTTC
-	TRBV10-1	TRBJ2-2	-	CASFAVLADGDTGELFF	TGCGCCAGCTTCGCCGTATTAGCGGATGGGGACACCGGGGAGCTGTTTTTT
TRBD1	TRBV6-1	TRBJ1-1	-	CASSAGTANSNTEAFF	TGTGCCAGCAGTGCGGGGACAGCCAACTCTAACACTGAAGCTTTCTTT
-	TRBV13	TRBJ1-1	-	CASILYKSGLNTEAFF	TGTGCCAGCATCTTATATAAATCTGGGCTGAACACTGAAGCTTTCTTT
TRBD2	TRBV5-1	TRBJ2-1	-	CASSSGPGLAGLHEQFF	TGCGCCAGCAGCTCGGGACCGGGACTAGCGGGGCTGCATGAGCAGTTCTTC
TRBD1	TRBV5-1	TRBJ2-1	-	CASSPLGQAYNEQFF	TGCGCCAGCAGCCCCTTAGGACAGGCCTACAATGAGCAGTTCTTC
TRBD2	TRBV25-1	TRBJ2-3	-	CASSLGLAGGGADTQYF	TGTGCCAGCAGTTTGGGACTAGCGGGGGGCGGGGCAGATACGCAGTATTTT
TRBD1	TRBV25-1	TRBJ1-2	-	CASSARQGGKDGYTF	TGTGCCAGCAGTGCCCGACAGGGGGGAAAGGATGGCTACACCTTC
TRBD1	TRBV6-5	TRBJ1-1	-	CASSQTGDGNTEAFF	TGTGCCAGCAGTCAGACAGGGGATGGGAACACTGAAGCTTTCTTT
-	TRBV5-5	TRBJ1-2	-	CASSLSYGYTF	TGTGCCAGCAGCCTATCCTATGGCTACACCTTC
TRBD2	TRBV6-5	TRBJ2-2	-	CASSYDGTNPTGELFF	TGTGCCAGCAGTTACGACGGGACTAACCCCACCGGGGAGCTGTTTTTT
-	TRBV7-2	TRBJ1-2	-	CASSLLGGSLSGGYTF	TGTGCCAGCAGCTTACTCGGGGGGAGTTTAAGCGGAGGCTACACCTTC
-	TRBV5-8	TRBJ1-1	few	CASTLRVTEAFF	TGTGCCAGCACTCTCCGGGTCACTGAAGCTTTCTTT
-	TRBV18	TRBJ2-1	-	CASSAKNEQFF	TGTGCCAGCTCAGCGAAGAATGAGCAGTTCTTC
TRBD1	TRBV4-1	TRBJ2-7	-	CASSQGTGVYEQYF	TGCGCCAGCAGCCAAGGGACAGGGGTGTACGAGCAGTACTTC
-	TRBV7-8	TRBJ1-4	-	CASSPVGPFPQNEKLFF	TGTGCCAGCAGCCCCGTGGGGCCCTTCCCTCAGAATGAAAAACTGTTTTTT
-	TRBV18	TRBJ1-1	few	CASSLHKKTEAFF	TGTGCCAGCTCACTGCACAAGAAAACTGAAGCTTTCTTT
TRBD1	TRBV13	TRBJ2-5	-	CASSVRDRGSYETQYF	TGTGCCAGCAGCGTAAGGGACAGGGGGTCGTACGAGACCCAGTACTTC
TRBD1	TRBV9	TRBJ1-2	-	CASHRQGPGYTF	TGTGCCAGCCACAGACAGGGTCCTGGCTACACCTTC
-	TRBV7-2	TRBJ2-5	-	CASSSSGIASQETQYF	TGTGCCAGCAGCTCATCCGGGATAGCGTCACAAGAGACCCAGTACTTC
-	TRBV24-1	TRBJ1-2	-	CATSTGIGGYTF	TGTGCCACCAGTACAGGGATAGGGGGCTACACCTTC
TRBD1	TRBV19	TRBJ1-1	-	CASLRWDRLNTEAFF	TGTGCCAGTCTCAGGTGGGACAGGTTGAACACTGAAGCTTTCTTT
-	TRBV5-1	TRBJ1-3	-	CASSSGNSFGNTIYF	TGCGCCAGCAGCTCCGGGAACTCTTTTGGAAACACCATATATTTT
TRBD1	TRBV27	TRBJ1-2	-	CASSQGGDYGYTF	TGTGCCAGCAGCCAGGGGGGAGACTATGGCTACACCTTC
TRBD2	TRBV10-3	TRBJ2-2	-	CAIPRGGADTGELFF	TGTGCCATTCCCCGGGGGGGGGCAGACACCGGGGAGCTGTTTTTT
TRBD1	TRBV18	TRBJ1-3	-	CASSPWDRGSGNTIYF	TGTGCCAGCTCACCTTGGGACAGGGGATCTGGAAACACCATATATTTT
TRBD1	TRBV5-8	TRBJ2-7	-	CASSSWDRGQVHSYEQYF	TGTGCCAGCAGCTCCTGGGACCGCGGACAGGTTCATTCCTACGAGCAGTACTTC
TRBD1	TRBV13	TRBJ1-1	-	CASSSSRQGGWTEAFF	TGTGCCAGCAGCTCGTCCCGACAGGGAGGATGGACTGAAGCTTTCTTT
-	TRBV7-3	TRBJ1-3	-	CASSTQSSGNTIYF	TGTGCCAGCAGCACACAGAGCTCTGGAAACACCATATATTTT